This T cell receptor (beta chain) was identified during a study of blood T cell repertoires in COVID-19. This CDR3 comprises 14 residues. Germline lookup yields CDR1 SGHRS and CDR2 YFSETQ. V lost 3 bases to trimming and J lost 3 bases; unmatched junction nucleotides: 2. The repertoire was sequenced with immunoSEQ multiplex PCR; TCRdb's copy has only in-frame clones and lacks some. The table lists a few hundred thousand clones, approximately 88% of them singletons. This clonotype originated in a woman between 18 and 29 years old who had recovered from COVID-19. The chain combines TRBV5-1 with TRBJ1-3, with 8 nucleotides matching TRBD1. The specimen was PBMCs or T cells enriched from blood (not recorded which). The CDR3 DNA is TGCGCCAGCAGCTACGACAGGGGTGGAAACACCATATATTTT. Translating gives CASSYDRGGNTIYF.